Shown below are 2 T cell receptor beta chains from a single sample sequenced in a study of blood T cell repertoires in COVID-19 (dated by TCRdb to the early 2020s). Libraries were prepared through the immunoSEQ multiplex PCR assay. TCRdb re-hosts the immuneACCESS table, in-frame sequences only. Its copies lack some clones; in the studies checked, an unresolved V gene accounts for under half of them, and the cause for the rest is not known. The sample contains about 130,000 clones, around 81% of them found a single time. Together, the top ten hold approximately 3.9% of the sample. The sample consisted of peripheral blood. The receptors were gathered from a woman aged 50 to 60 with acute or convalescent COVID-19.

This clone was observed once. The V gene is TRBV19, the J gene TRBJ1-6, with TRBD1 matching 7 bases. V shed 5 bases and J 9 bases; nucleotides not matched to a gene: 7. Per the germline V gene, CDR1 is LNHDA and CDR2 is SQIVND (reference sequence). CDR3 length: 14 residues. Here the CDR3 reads CASSARTGGSPLHF. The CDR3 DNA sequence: TGTGCCAGTAGTGCCCGGACAGGCGGTTCACCCCTCCACTTT.

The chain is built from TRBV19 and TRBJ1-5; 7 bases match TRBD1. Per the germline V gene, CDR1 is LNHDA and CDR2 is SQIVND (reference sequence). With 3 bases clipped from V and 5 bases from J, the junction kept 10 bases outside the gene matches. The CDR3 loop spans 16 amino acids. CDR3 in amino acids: CASSILGQGVDQPQHF. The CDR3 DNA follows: TGTGCCAGTAGTATCCTGGGGCAGGGGGTGGATCAGCCCCAGCATTTT.